A single sample gave rise to the 18 T cell receptor beta chains below, sequenced in a study of blood T cell repertoires in COVID-19. Some clones are missing from TCRdb's copy, which holds only in-frame ones; the method was immunoSEQ multiplex PCR. The repertoire consists of over 200,000 clones, with roughly 90% occurring once and the leading ten covering 2.5% to 3.5%. Sequencing was performed on PBMCs or T cells enriched from blood (not recorded which). These receptors came from a woman in her fifties or sixties in a cohort exposed to, infected with or recovered from COVID-19 (not recorded which).

The CDR3 sequence: CASSLTGTGELFF. In nucleotides, the CDR3 is TGTGCCAGCAGTTTAACGGGAACCGGGGAGCTGTTTTTT. The chain is built from TRBV12-3 or TRBV12-4 and TRBJ2-2; D is possibly TRBD2 (5 bases). V was shortened by 2 bases and J by 5 bases, with 6 bases between the two germline ends. This CDR3 comprises 13 residues.

This rearrangement joins TRBV5-8 to TRBJ2-4, with D possibly TRBD2 on 5 matching bases. Germline loops: CDR1 SGHTS, CDR2 YDEGEE. The CDR3 is 16 residues long. V lost 3 bases, J lost 8 bases, and 21 bases lay in between. The CDR3 bases are TGTGCCAGCAGCTCCGACCTAACGACTACGAGGTACATTCAGTACTTC. Translated, it gives CASSSDLTTTRYIQYF.

This clone occurred a few times. The rearrangement links TRBV7-8 to TRBJ2-3; D may be TRBD1 (5 bases). With 1 base removed from V and 2 bases from J, the gap between germline ends came to 22 bases. This CDR3 contains 19 residues. Germline V gives CDR1 SGHVS, CDR2 FQNEAQ. CDR3 amino acids: CASSLVGPWGNSHTDTQYF. DNA for the CDR3: TGTGCCAGCAGCTTAGTAGGCCCCTGGGGCAACAGCCACACAGATACGCAGTATTTT. Using reference TRBV7-8 and TRBJ2-3 for the parts outside the CDR3, the full variable domain is GAGVSQSPRYKVAKRGQDVALRCDPISGHVSLFWYQQALGQGPEFLTYFQNEAQLDKSGLPSDRFFAERPEGSVSTLKIQRTQQEDSAVYLCASSLVGPWGNSHTDTQYFGPGTRLTVL.

V and J are TRBV4-1 and TRBJ2-5; 7 positions match TRBD2. From germline, CDR1 is MGHRA and CDR2 YSYEKL. CDR3 length: 16 amino acids. V lost 0 bases to trimming and J lost 5 bases; unmatched junction nucleotides: 9. This CDR3 is CASSQEGLYNPETQYF. The CDR3 DNA reads TGCGCCAGCAGCCAAGAGGGACTATATAACCCGGAGACCCAGTACTTC.

The chain combines TRBV28 with TRBJ2-7; the D gene is possibly TRBD1 (6 bases). This CDR3 comprises 12 residues. The germline CDR1 and CDR2 sequences are MDHEN and SYDVKM. Trimming cost V 6 bases and J 6 bases, with 12 bases left between them. The CDR3 spells CASRRGQAEQYF. CDR3 bases: TGTGCCAGCAGGAGGGGACAAGCCGAGCAGTACTTC. The variable domain in full, with the rest retrieved from reference TRBV28 and TRBJ2-7, is DVKVTQSSRYLVKRTGEKVFLECVQDMDHENMFWYRQDPGLGLRLIYFSYDVKMKEKGDIPEGYSVSREKKERFSLILESASTNQTSMYLCASRRGQAEQYFGPGTRLTVT.

As regards this clone: Within the sample, other DNA sequences also encode this same CDR3. J is TRBJ1-1 and V is TRBV7-3; TRBD1 matches 8 bases. The ends lost 3 bases at V and 3 bases at J; junction bases unmatched: 0. Germline V gives CDR1 SGHTA, CDR2 FQGTGA. The CDR3 loop spans 13 amino acids. CDR3 in amino acids: CASSLTGDTEAFF. The CDR3, as DNA: TGTGCCAGCAGCTTGACAGGGGACACTGAAGCTTTCTTT. Looking up the rest from reference TRBV7-3 and TRBJ1-1 gives the full variable domain: GAGVSQTPSNKVTEKGKYVELRCDPISGHTALYWYRQSLGQGPEFLIYFQGTGAADDSGLPNDRFFAVRPEGSVSTLKIQRTERGDSAVYLCASSLTGDTEAFFGQGTRLTVV.

This chain uses TRBV10-2 with TRBJ2-5; 9 positions agree with TRBD2. The V segment lost 4 bases and the J segment 2 bases; nucleotides outside the gene matches: 5. In germline, CDR1 is WSHSY, CDR2 SAAADI. This CDR3 comprises 15 residues. CDR3 in DNA: TGCGCCAGCAGTGTACGTAGCGGGAGTCAAGAGACCCAGTACTTC. Amino acids: CASSVRSGSQETQYF.

This chain uses TRBV6-2 or TRBV6-3 with TRBJ2-7, with 8 bases lining up with TRBD2. This CDR3 spans 14 amino acids. J lost 4 bases, V lost 5 bases, and 7 bases had no gene match. From germline, CDR1 is MNHEY and CDR2 SVGEGT. For the CDR3, the DNA is TGTGCCAGCAGTGGGCCGGGGGGGTTGTACGAGCAGTACTTC. Translating gives CASSGPGGLYEQYF.

The rearrangement uses TRBV10-3 and TRBJ1-2, with D possibly being TRBD1 (6 bases). The ends were cut back, 3 bases at V and 8 bases at J, with 13 bases in the middle. Germline CDR1 and CDR2: ENHRY and SYGVKD. The CDR3 consists of 13 residues. CDR3 in DNA: TGTGCCATCAGTGACCAACACAGGGACGGCTACACCTTC. Translated, it gives CAISDQHRDGYTF.

V and J are TRBV20-1 and TRBJ2-4; tentatively, D is TRBD1 (5 bases). Trimming removed 3 bases from V and 0 bases from J, with 12 bases in between. Per the germline V gene, CDR1 is DFQATT and CDR2 is SNEGSKA (reference sequence). The CDR3 extends over 15 amino acids. CDR3 sequence reads: CSASGANLAKNIQYF. The CDR3 DNA reads TGCAGTGCTAGTGGGGCAAATTTAGCCAAAAACATTCAGTACTTC.

In nucleotides, the CDR3 is TGTGCCAGCAGCCAAGATTTAAGATCAGGGAGGGGCGAAAAACTGTTTTTT. Protein: CASSQDLRSGRGEKLFF. The V call is TRBV3-1 (or the pseudogene TRBV3-2), the J call TRBJ1-4, with a tentative D call TRBD1 (5 bases). V was pared by 0 bases and J by 8 bases, with 19 bases between. Looked up from germline, CDR1 is LGHDT and CDR2 is YNNKEL (reference sequence). CDR3 length: 17 residues.

The CDR3 nucleotides are TGTGCCAGCAGCTTAGTAGGGCAGGGGACCTATGGCTACACCTTC. Translating gives CASSLVGQGTYGYTF. The rearrangement joins TRBV7-2 to TRBJ1-2; tentatively, D is TRBD1 (6 bases). Trimming shortened V by 1 base and J by 4 bases, and 13 bases separated the two germline ends. The CDR3 extends over 15 amino acids. CDR1 is SGHTA, CDR2 FQGNSA, per germline.

This chain joins TRBV7-2 and TRBJ1-2; no clear D. The V gene lost 1 base and the J gene lost 8 bases, with 14 bases spanning the gap. The V gene's germline CDR1 is SGHTA and CDR2 FQGNSA. The CDR3 consists of 14 residues. CDR3 in DNA: TGTGCCAGCAGCTTAGACGGGTTGTCAAGCGGCTACACCTTC. Protein product: CASSLDGLSSGYTF.

The rearrangement uses TRBV28 and TRBJ2-7; the D gene is possibly TRBD1 (5 bases). The CDR3 sequence is 14 residues long. Germline V gene sequence: CDR1 MDHEN, CDR2 SYDVKM. Trimming stripped 7 bases from V and 4 bases from J, with 17 bases between. The CDR3, as DNA: TGTGCCAGCACCTTGATGGGCAGGGTTTACGAGCAGTACTTC. Its protein product is CASTLMGRVYEQYF.

This chain links TRBV11-2 with TRBJ2-7, with a possible D match to TRBD2 (6 bases). The CDR3 is 13 residues long. Trimming pared 8 bases from V and 7 bases from J, leaving 18 bases between. Per the germline V gene, CDR1 is SGHAT and CDR2 is FQNNGV. CDR3 region: CASVGVLGGEQYF. In nucleotides, the CDR3 is TGTGCCAGCGTCGGAGTTCTGGGGGGAGAGCAGTACTTC.

The genes are TRBV7-2 and TRBJ2-7; unclear D gene. CDR3 length: 13 amino acids. CDR1 and CDR2 from the germline V gene are SGHTA and FQGNSA. Trimming pared 1 base from V and 2 bases from J, leaving 6 bases between. This CDR3 reads CASSLVSPYEQYF. Here the CDR3 DNA reads TGTGCCAGCAGCTTAGTTAGCCCCTACGAGCAGTACTTC.

The rearrangement uses TRBV7-2 and TRBJ2-3; D is undetermined. Trimming took 1 base from V and 1 from J, leaving 9 bases between them. The CDR3 is made up of 15 amino acids. Per germline, CDR1 SGHTA and CDR2 FQGNSA. CDR3 in amino acids: CASSLVSTGTDTQYF. Here the CDR3 DNA reads TGTGCCAGCAGCTTAGTTAGTACAGGCACAGATACGCAGTATTTT.

This sequence joins TRBV20-1 and TRBJ2-3, with TRBD2 matching over 9 bases. The V gene's germline CDR1 is DFQATT and CDR2 SNEGSKA (reference sequence). The CDR3 is made up of 11 amino acids. Trimming removed 6 bases from V and 9 bases from J; junction bases left unmatched: 4. CDR3 in amino acids: CSAGLARTQYF. Here the CDR3 DNA reads TGCAGTGCAGGACTAGCGAGGACGCAGTATTTT.